Listed below are T cell receptor beta chains from one sample, sequenced in a study of cytomegalovirus exposure and HLA in healthy donors. TCRdb's table, derived via immunoSEQ multiplex PCR, lists solely in-frame clones and lacks some. This sample has approximately 170,000 clones, with around 65% found just once. Specimen: PBMCs. These receptor sequences come from a woman aged 40 to 50 in good health and CMV-seropositive. The conserved cysteine and the conserved F or W are not part of the CDR3 here.

V gene,CDR3 protein
TRBV19,ARPLEGYGYT
TRBV5-1,ASRGTVNTEAF
TRBV2,ASSPAGLSGYT
TRBV6-1,ASTTGGTTNEKLF
TRBV6-5,ASSYGQFDSPLN
TRBV29-1,SVHSGVSSYNEQF
TRBV29-1,SAGGQGITEAF
TRBV6-6,AGSFARQGNTGELF
TRBV7-9,ASSSGASGYT
TRBV10-3,AISEFGYANTGELF
TRBV5-1,ASSARGRAGYT
TRBV5-4,ASSLASRRETQY
TRBV21-1,ASTDRQAAQLTYEQY
TRBV18,ASSPPSGTDTQY
TRBV2,ASKLGRGGDTQY
TRBV9,ASSVGGVRGNTIY
TRBV5-1,ASSHAPLASFTDTQY